This passage covers 24 T cell receptor beta chains from one sample sequenced in a study of OX40 agonist ivuxolimab in advanced cancers. Clones were sequenced by immunoSEQ multiplex PCR, and TCRdb holds only the in-frame ones, with some missing. The data contain approximately 40,000 clones, 65% to 90% of them singletons. Sequenced material: CD4+ or CD8+ T cells sorted from blood, taken in a trial of the OX40 agonist ivuxolimab. The receptors were sampled from an adult with an advanced solid tumor such as melanoma, head and neck, liver or kidney cancer.

The rearrangement uses TRBV6-5 and TRBJ2-3, with D hard to call. There are 15 residues in the CDR3. Looked up from germline, CDR1 is MNHEY and CDR2 is SVGAGI. V lost 5 bases, J lost 0 bases, and 12 bases lay in between. CDR3 sequence (DNA): TGTGCCAGCAGTGTGGCGGCGCTTAGCACAGATACGCAGTATTTT. It encodes CASSVAALSTDTQYF.

CDR3 DNA: TGTGCCAGCTCACCAGAGTCGGCAGTCGAGCAGTACTTC. This sequence encodes CASSPESAVEQYF. The chain employs TRBV18 and TRBJ2-7; D remains unclear. This CDR3 has 13 residues. Germline V gene lookup returns CDR1 KGHSH and CDR2 LQKENI. Deletions cut 2 bases from V and 6 bases from J, with 11 bases between.

The chain employs TRBV6-4 and TRBJ2-2; the D gene is possibly TRBD2 (6 bases). CDR1 is MRHNA, CDR2 SNTAGT, per germline. Trimming removed 6 bases at V and 3 bases at J, with 11 bases between. CDR3 length: 14 residues. In DNA, the CDR3 is TGTGCCAGCAGCGCAGGGACTGACACCGGGGAGCTGTTTTTT. Protein: CASSAGTDTGELFF.

This clone was seen only once. The J gene is TRBJ1-2, the V gene TRBV7-2; weak D call: TRBD1 (6 bases). V was clipped by 10 bases and J by 8 bases, with 20 bases between them. CDR3 length equals 13 residues. Germline V gene data show CDR1 as SGHTA and CDR2 as FQGNSA. The CDR3 sequence: CAIGGVGGKGYTF. The CDR3 bases are TGTGCCATAGGTGGTGTAGGGGGAAAAGGCTACACCTTC.

The CDR3 DNA reads TGTGCCAGCAGCTTAGATCTCGACACTGAAGCTTTCTTT. It specifies CASSLDLDTEAFF. This chain joins TRBV11-2 and TRBJ1-1; no reliable D call. Germline V lookup: CDR1 SGHAT, CDR2 FQNNGV. There are 13 residues in the CDR3. The V end lost 0 bases, the J end lost 3 bases, and 5 bases lay between the germline ends.

The V gene is TRBV25-1, the J gene TRBJ2-1, with D maybe TRBD1 (6 bases). The V and J ends lost 1 base and 3 bases respectively, with 10 bases between them. CDR1 and CDR2 (germline): MGHDK, SYGVNS. CDR3 length: 15 amino acids. This CDR3 reads CASSESGTFYNEQFF. The CDR3 coding sequence is TGTGCCAGCAGTGAATCCGGGACATTCTACAATGAGCAGTTCTTC.

The chain is built from TRBV7-8 and TRBJ2-1; D gene uncertain. Trimming took off 2 bases at V and 4 bases at J, with 6 bases between the two ends. This CDR3 contains 13 residues. The germline CDR1 and CDR2 sequences are SGHVS and FQNEAQ. The CDR3 DNA is TGTGCCAGCAGCTTAAGTGATTACAATGAGCAGTTCTTC. Translation gives CASSLSDYNEQFF.

V usage is TRBV19 and J usage is TRBJ2-7; weak D call: TRBD2 (6 bases). V was clipped by 1 base and J by 2 bases, with 15 bases between them. Per the germline V gene, CDR1 is LNHDA and CDR2 is SQIVND (reference sequence). CDR3 size: 16 residues. CDR3 coding DNA: TGTGCCAGTAGTATAGGGAGGGAAACCGCCCCCTACGAGCAGTACTTC. The encoded protein is CASSIGRETAPYEQYF.

The V and J genes are TRBV11-2 and TRBJ2-2; unclear D gene. The V gene's germline CDR1 is SGHAT and CDR2 FQNNGV. The V and J ends lost 2 bases and 7 bases respectively, with 5 bases between them. The CDR3 totals 12 residues. CDR3 coding DNA: TGTGCCAGCAGCTTAACATTCGGGGAGCTGTTTTTT. Translation gives CASSLTFGELFF.

This chain links TRBV6-4 with TRBJ2-3; TRBD2 aligns across 9 bases. CDR3 length: 15 residues. Unmatched junction bases numbered 2, after V lost 2 bases and J lost 2 bases. CDR1 is MRHNA, CDR2 SNTAGT, per germline. The CDR3: CASSDGGGATDTQYF. CDR3 nucleotides: TGTGCCAGCAGTGACGGCGGGGGGGCCACAGATACGCAGTATTTT.

V usage is TRBV6-1 and J usage is TRBJ1-6; the D gene is possibly TRBD1 (5 bases). The CDR3 runs 12 residues. Between the trimmed V and J ends, which lost 5 bases and 13 bases, there was a span of 12 bases. Per germline, CDR1 MNHNS and CDR2 SASEGT. The CDR3 DNA follows: TGTGCCAGCAGTTCGGCAGGGCGGCCCCTCCACTTT. Amino acid sequence: CASSSAGRPLHF.

This clone has only one observation. The CDR3 spells CASSSGLARIGETQYF. CDR3 nucleotides: TGTGCCAGCAGCTCGGGACTAGCAAGAATAGGGGAGACCCAGTACTTC. This chain connects TRBV7-2 to TRBJ2-5; 9 bases align to TRBD2. The CDR3 covers 16 residues. V gave up 4 bases and J gave up 5 bases; unmatched junction bases: 11. Germline V gene sequence: CDR1 SGHTA, CDR2 FQGNSA.

This chain connects TRBV7-2 to TRBJ1-1, with unresolved D. V lost 7 bases and J 7 bases, leaving 16 bases between the germline ends. The CDR3 sequence is 13 residues long. Germline-derived CDR1 and CDR2 are SGHTA and FQGNSA. The CDR3 here is CASNLGSASEAFF. CDR3 nucleotides: TGTGCCAGCAACCTAGGGAGCGCCAGTGAAGCTTTCTTT.

The chain employs TRBV5-5 and TRBJ2-5, with 8 bases matching TRBD1. The better agreement between TRBJ2-7 and the DNA end casts doubt on the J call. The CDR3 extends over 15 amino acids. CDR1 and CDR2 from the germline V gene are SGHKS and YYEKEE (reference sequence). CDR3 coding DNA: TGTGCCAGCAGCTTGGCCCCAGGGGGCTCTTACGAGCAGTACTTC. Encoded protein: CASSLAPGGSYEQYF.

This CDR3 reads CASSLAGRSNEQFF. CDR3 DNA: TGTGCCAGCAGCTTAGCGGGACGTAGCAATGAGCAGTTCTTC. The chain uses TRBV7-8 and TRBJ2-1; D may correspond to TRBD1 or TRBD2 (5 bases each). Trimming pared 0 bases from V and 6 bases from J, leaving 9 bases between. From germline, CDR1 is SGHVS and CDR2 FQNEAQ. This CDR3 spans 14 amino acids.

The V gene is TRBV7-8, the J gene TRBJ1-3, with D possibly matching TRBD1 (5 bases). CDR1 and CDR2 (germline): SGHVS, FQNEAQ. The CDR3 totals 15 residues. V was cut by 5 bases and J by 0 bases, with 11 bases left in between. This CDR3 reads CASSPDSYSGNTIYF. CDR3 coding DNA: TGTGCCAGCAGCCCAGACAGCTACTCTGGAAACACCATATATTTT.

This clone is a singleton in its sample. The CDR3 sequence is CATSKGAAGEGNEQFF. The DNA for the CDR3 is TGTGCCACCAGCAAAGGTGCAGCGGGAGAGGGCAATGAGCAGTTCTTC. The chain uses TRBV15 and TRBJ2-1, with 8 nucleotides matching TRBD2. This CDR3 spans 16 amino acids. The germline CDR1 and CDR2 sequences are LNHNV and YYDKDF (reference sequence). The ends lost 4 bases at V and 6 bases at J; junction bases unmatched: 11.

The rearrangement links TRBV5-6 to TRBJ2-5; the match to TRBD1 covers 7 bases. This CDR3 spans 15 amino acids. Germline CDR1 SGHDT, CDR2 YYEEEE. V dropped 7 bases and J dropped 3; count of bases not matched to a gene: 12. The CDR3 spells CASSNPHRGKETQYF. The CDR3 coding sequence is TGTGCCAGCTCCAACCCTCACAGGGGAAAAGAGACCCAGTACTTC.

The chain uses TRBV6-5 and TRBJ2-5, with D unresolved. Germline assignment: CDR1 MNHEY and CDR2 SVGAGI. This CDR3 is built from 13 residues. V gave up 5 bases and J gave up 4 bases, with 11 bases separating them. The CDR3 DNA follows: TGTGCCAGCAGTGCTTATTGGACAGAGACCCAGTACTTC. Amino acid sequence: CASSAYWTETQYF.

This chain links TRBV30 with TRBJ2-5; no clear D. From germline, CDR1 is GTSNPN and CDR2 SVGIG (reference sequence). CDR3 length: 13 residues. The germline V and J ends were trimmed by 0 bases and 3 bases, with 8 bases remaining between them. CDR3 region: CAWSVGFKETQYF. The CDR3 DNA is TGTGCCTGGAGTGTAGGTTTTAAAGAGACCCAGTACTTC.

This chain joins TRBV28 and TRBJ2-1; TRBD1 agrees at 9 bases. The CDR3 length is 15 residues. CDR1 is MDHEN, CDR2 SYDVKM, per germline. Trimming at V came to 3 bases and at J to 4 bases, leaving 4 bases not matched to a gene. The CDR3 protein is CASSLKGQGYNEQFF. As DNA, the CDR3 is TGTGCCAGCAGTTTGAAGGGACAGGGATACAATGAGCAGTTCTTC.

The chain links TRBV29-1 to TRBJ1-1; 10 positions match TRBD1. Per the germline V gene, CDR1 is SQVTM and CDR2 is ANQGSEA. The CDR3 loop spans 13 amino acids. V trimming: 6 bases; J trimming: 4 bases; junction bases outside the gene matches: 5. As DNA, the CDR3 is TGCAGCGTCCCGGGACAGGGGTTCACTGAAGCTTTCTTT. It specifies CSVPGQGFTEAFF.

This clone was seen more than once but under ten times. The genes are TRBV30 and TRBJ1-5; D gene ambiguous. CDR3 length equals 13 residues. Germline values: CDR1 GTSNPN, CDR2 SVGIG (reference sequence). Trimming removed 0 bases from V and 2 bases from J, with 5 bases in between. CDR3 bases: TGTGCCTGGAGTGTGGACGGCAATCAGCCCCAGCATTTT. It yields the protein CAWSVDGNQPQHF.

The CDR3 sequence is CASSTTGGRANTGELFF. The DNA for the CDR3 is TGTGCCAGCTCCACGACGGGCGGGAGAGCGAACACCGGGGAGCTGTTTTTT. The chain employs TRBV9 and TRBJ2-2; 7 bases align to TRBD2. The CDR3 is made up of 17 amino acids. Looked up from germline, CDR1 is SGDLS and CDR2 is YYNGEE. With V trimmed by 7 bases and J by 0 bases, 12 bases remained unmatched.